The 13 T cell receptor beta chains in this list originate from one sample, sequenced in a study of shared clonotypes between healthy human individuals. Method: immunoSEQ multiplex PCR; TCRdb's copy keeps in-frame clones and lacks some. This table holds over a million clones, roughly 74% found once. The sequenced sample consisted of memory CD4+ T cells from PBMCs. The subset: CD45RA-negative fraction. Receptors originate from a man younger than 35 in good health. Some clones in this sample may be carry-over from other donors' samples.

This clone was counted once. The genes are TRBV5-1 and TRBJ2-7; 13 nucleotides align to TRBD2. The CDR3 is 15 residues long. Per germline, CDR1 SGHRS and CDR2 YFSETQ. The junction had 6 bases not matched to a gene; V was cut back by 3 bases and J by 6 bases. The CDR3 region is CASSWTSGSVSEQYF. CDR3 in DNA: TGCGCCAGCAGCTGGACTAGCGGGAGTGTATCCGAGCAGTACTTC.

V is TRBV12-2 and J is TRBJ2-2; whether TRBD2, the table's D call, matches the DNA was not checked. TRBV12-2 counts as a pseudogene. The CDR3 spans 17 residues. CDR3: CASMGLAGIRNTGELFF. The CDR3 DNA sequence: TGTGCAAGTATGGGACTAGCGGGAATCCGTAACACCGGGGAGCTGTTTTTT.

The genes are TRBV5-1 and TRBJ2-2; D unresolved. The CDR3 loop spans 15 amino acids. The ends were cut back, 1 base at V and 0 bases at J, with 7 bases in the middle. Germline V gives CDR1 SGHRS, CDR2 YFSETQ. The CDR3: CASSLSQTNTGELFF. CDR3 in DNA: TGCGCCAGCAGCTTGTCCCAAACGAACACCGGGGAGCTGTTTTTT.

The rearrangement joins TRBV5-1 to TRBJ2-3; D might be TRBD2 (5 bases). Germline V gene data show CDR1 as SGHRS and CDR2 as YFSETQ. This CDR3 spans 14 amino acids. Between the trimmed V and J ends, which lost 1 base and 0 bases, there was a span of 6 bases. The DNA for the CDR3 is TGCGCCAGCAGCTTGCGGGAAAGCACAGATACGCAGTATTTT. Protein: CASSLRESTDTQYF.

The rearrangement uses TRBV29-1 and TRBJ2-3, with D possibly being TRBD2 (5 bases). The V gene lost 6 bases and the J gene lost 2 bases, with 18 bases spanning the gap. Germline V gene data show CDR1 as SQVTM and CDR2 as ANQGSEA. CDR3 length: 15 residues. CDR3: CSVPRGSAITDTQYF. Here the CDR3 DNA reads TGCAGCGTGCCTCGGGGTAGCGCGATCACAGATACGCAGTATTTT.

The chain carries TRBV19 and TRBJ2-5, with 8 bases that match TRBD2. The CDR3 loop spans 14 amino acids. The germline V gene has CDR1 LNHDA and CDR2 SQIVND (reference sequence). V gave up 5 bases and J gave up 4 bases; unmatched junction bases: 6. The CDR3 spells CASSPRTSIETQYF. CDR3 bases: TGTGCCAGTAGTCCGCGGACTAGCATAGAGACCCAGTACTTC.

This rearrangement joins TRBV9 to TRBJ1-1; 9 bases line up with TRBD1. The V segment lost 1 base and the J segment 1 base; nucleotides outside the gene matches: 5. This CDR3 contains 16 residues. The germline gives CDR1 SGDLS, CDR2 YYNGEE. CDR3: CASSVSDRGANTEAFF. The DNA for the CDR3 is TGTGCCAGCAGCGTATCAGACAGGGGGGCGAACACTGAAGCTTTCTTT.

V usage is TRBV18 and J usage is TRBJ2-1, with 8 bases that match TRBD2. Trimming took 2 bases from V and 4 from J; bases not matched to a gene: 4. The germline V gene encodes CDR1 KGHSH and CDR2 LQKENI. The CDR3 totals 15 residues. CDR3 residues: CASSPSRGGYNEQFF. CDR3 DNA: TGTGCCAGCTCACCATCCCGCGGGGGGTACAATGAGCAGTTCTTC. Full variable domain (rest looked up from reference TRBV18 and TRBJ2-1): NAGVMQNPRHLVRRRGQEARLRCSPMKGHSHVYWYRQLPEEGLKFMVYLQKENIIDESGMPKERFSAEFPKEGPSILRIQQVVRGDSAAYFCASSPSRGGYNEQFFGPGTRLTVL.

The rearrangement joins TRBV10-2 to TRBJ1-4; D unclear. V lost 6 bases and J lost 7, with 15 bases in between. The CDR3 loop spans 14 amino acids. Germline V gene data show CDR1 as WSHSY and CDR2 as SAAADI. CDR3 sequence reads: CASRPPREGEKLFF. CDR3 bases: TGCGCCAGCAGGCCCCCGCGGGAGGGTGAAAAACTGTTTTTT.

In its sample, this clone was seen once. Other DNA variants within this sample encode the same CDR3. The rearrangement links TRBV7-3 to TRBJ2-7, with 13 bases lining up with TRBD2. The CDR3 sequence is 14 residues long. Losses at the gene ends were 5 bases for V and 3 bases for J; bases not matched to a gene: 1. The V gene's germline CDR1 is SGHTA and CDR2 FQGTGA. DNA of the CDR3: TGTGCCAGCAGCCGGACTAGCGGGAGCTACGAGCAGTACTTC. It yields the protein CASSRTSGSYEQYF.

The V and J genes are TRBV11-2 and TRBJ1-1; a possible D gene is TRBD1 (5 bases). The CDR3 sequence is 14 residues long. V dropped 1 base and J dropped 9 bases, with 15 bases sitting between them. CDR1 and CDR2 from the germline V gene are SGHAT and FQNNGV. The CDR3 nucleotides are TGTGCCAGCAGCTTAGGTCAGGGCAAAACCAAAGCTTTCTTT. This encodes CASSLGQGKTKAFF.

The chain couples TRBV5-1 to TRBJ2-3; D remains unclear. Trimming removed 0 bases at V and 0 bases at J, with 5 bases between. There are 14 residues in the CDR3. In germline, CDR1 is SGHRS, CDR2 YFSETQ. In nucleotides, the CDR3 is TGCGCCAGCAGCTTGGACTATAGCACAGATACGCAGTATTTT. Its translation: CASSLDYSTDTQYF.

V and J are TRBV28 and TRBJ1-1; D remains ambiguous. This CDR3 region has 13 residues. Germline lookup yields CDR1 MDHEN and CDR2 SYDVKM. Trimming stripped 6 bases from V and 5 bases from J, with 13 bases between. CDR3 region: CASRRVLGTEAFF. In DNA, the CDR3 is TGTGCCAGCAGGAGGGTGTTAGGGACTGAAGCTTTCTTT.